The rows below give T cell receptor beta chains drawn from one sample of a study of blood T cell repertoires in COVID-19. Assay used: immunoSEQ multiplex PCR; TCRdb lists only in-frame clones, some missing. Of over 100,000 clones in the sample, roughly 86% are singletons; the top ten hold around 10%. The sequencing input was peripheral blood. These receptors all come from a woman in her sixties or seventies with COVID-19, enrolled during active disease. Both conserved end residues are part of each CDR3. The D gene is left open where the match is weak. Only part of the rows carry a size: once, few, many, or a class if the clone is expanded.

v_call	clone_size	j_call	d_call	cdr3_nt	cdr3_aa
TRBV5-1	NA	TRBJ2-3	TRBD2	TGCGCCAGCAGCCAAGGACTAGCGGGGGGGAGAGATACGCAGTATTTT	CASSQGLAGGRDTQYF
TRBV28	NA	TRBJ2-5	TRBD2	TGTGCCAGCAGTTTATCCAGCGGGGGGCCGGGGCAAGAGACCCAGTACTTC	CASSLSSGGPGQETQYF
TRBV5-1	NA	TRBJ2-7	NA	TGCGCCAGCAGCTTGCAGGGCAGGGGAAATTCCGAGCAGTACTTC	CASSLQGRGNSEQYF
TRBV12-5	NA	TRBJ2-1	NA	TGTGCTAGTGGCCGGGGTCCCGAGCAGTTCTTC	CASGRGPEQFF
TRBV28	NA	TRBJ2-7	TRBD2	TGTGCCAGCTGGGCTAGCGGCTACGAGCAGTACTTC	CASWASGYEQYF
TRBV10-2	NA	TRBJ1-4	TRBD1	TGCGCCAGCAGTGAGGCACAGGGGGAAAAACTGTTTTTT	CASSEAQGEKLFF
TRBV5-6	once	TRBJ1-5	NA	TGTGCCAGCGGCACAGGGTTAGGTCAGCCCCAGCATTTT	CASGTGLGQPQHF
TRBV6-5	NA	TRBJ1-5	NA	TGTGCCAGCAGTTCTGGCCGCAATCAGCCCCAGCATTTT	CASSSGRNQPQHF
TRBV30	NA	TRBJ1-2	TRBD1	TGTGCCTGGAGTGGGGACAGGGGAGACTATGGCTACACCTTC	CAWSGDRGDYGYTF
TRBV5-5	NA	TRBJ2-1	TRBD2	TGTGCCAGCAGCTTCCGAATAGCGGGGGGCAATGAGCAGTTCTTC	CASSFRIAGGNEQFF
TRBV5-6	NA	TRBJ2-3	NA	TGTGCCAGCAGCTTTAGTCCCCGAACAGATACGCAGTATTTT	CASSFSPRTDTQYF
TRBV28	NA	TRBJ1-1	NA	TGTGCCAGCAGGCCAGGCGGGGAGCGGGCTACCATGAACACTGAAGCTTTCTTT	CASRPGGERATMNTEAFF
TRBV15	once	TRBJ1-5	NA	TGTGCCACCAGCGACTCCCCCGGGGGGGTATTGCCCCAGCATTTT	CATSDSPGGVLPQHF
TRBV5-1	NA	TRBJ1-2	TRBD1	TGCGCCAGCAGCTTGTCCGGACAGGGATGGGAAGTAGGTGGCTACACCTTC	CASSLSGQGWEVGGYTF
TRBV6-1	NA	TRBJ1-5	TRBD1	TGTGCCAGCAGTGACGCCGGGAGACAGGGGAATCGTCAGCCCCAGCATTTT	CASSDAGRQGNRQPQHF
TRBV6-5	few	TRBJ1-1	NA	TGTGCCAGCAGTTACGATGTCGCAGAGAACACTGAAGCTTTCTTT	CASSYDVAENTEAFF
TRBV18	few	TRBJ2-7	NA	TGTGCCAGCTCAAGGGGGTTAGAGCAGTACTTC	CASSRGLEQYF
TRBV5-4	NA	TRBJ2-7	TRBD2	TGTGCCAGCAGCTTTTATAGGACCGGGAGGTCCGAGCAGTACTTC	CASSFYRTGRSEQYF
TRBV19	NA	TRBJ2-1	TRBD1	TGTGCCAGTAGTACCACAGGGGCGGACTTAACCTACAATGAGCAGTTCTTC	CASSTTGADLTYNEQFF
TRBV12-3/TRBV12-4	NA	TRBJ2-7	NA	TGTGCCAGCAGTTTCAACGGGGGCTACGAGCAGTACTTC	CASSFNGGYEQYF
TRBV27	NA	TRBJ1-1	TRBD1	TGTGCCAGCAGTTTATCCCGGACAGGTAGGGATGCTTTCTTT	CASSLSRTGRDAFF
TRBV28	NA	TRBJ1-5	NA	TGTGCCAGCAGTCTTTTGAATCAGCCCCAGCATTTT	CASSLLNQPQHF
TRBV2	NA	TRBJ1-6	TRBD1	TGTGCCAGCAGTGGGGACAGCCAAATTTCACCCCTCCACTTT	CASSGDSQISPLHF
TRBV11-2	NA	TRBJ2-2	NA	TGTGCCAGCAGCTTAGAACAGAACACCGGGGAGCTGTTTTTT	CASSLEQNTGELFF
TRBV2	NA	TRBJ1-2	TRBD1	TGTGCCAGCAGCAGCCCGGGACAGGGGAACTATGGCTACACCTTC	CASSSPGQGNYGYTF